This is a list of T cell receptor beta chains from one sample in a study of blood T cells in healthy people across ages. TCRdb reprocessed the 5' RACE reads via MiXCR and lists one record per CDR3 protein. Of some 860,000 distinct CDR3 sequences listed, just over 55% are singletons. Sequenced input: blood. These receptor sequences come from a man aged 40-49 years in good health. Both conserved end residues are trimmed from each CDR3. D genes are given only for firm matches. Part of the rows lack a size; the others show once, few, many or a class for expanded clones.

TRBV28	13	-	TRBJ2-4	few	ASSPNPPQGNIQY
TRBV9	15	-	TRBJ2-1	-	ASSKFWDTSSYNEQF
TRBV4-3	14	-	TRBJ2-7	-	ASSQDVSLGAYEQY
TRBV7-3	14	TRBD2	TRBJ2-1	-	ASSLGRTSGGNEQF
TRBV5-1	12	-	TRBJ2-7	few	ASSLVRASYEQY
TRBV5-1	13	-	TRBJ2-3	-	ASKPQGGSTDTQY
TRBV7-3	11	-	TRBJ2-4	-	ASSLQPGNIQY
TRBV20-1	9	-	TRBJ2-5	once	SARRLETQY
TRBV18	13	TRBD2	TRBJ2-7	-	ASSPSSLAAYEQY
TRBV3-1	15	TRBD2	TRBJ2-3	-	ASSQVGGGANADTQY
TRBV20-1	14	TRBD2	TRBJ2-7	-	SASQRLAGGRYEQY
TRBV5-1	14	-	TRBJ2-3	-	ASSLEGRSGTDTQY
TRBV29-1	12	-	TRBJ2-7	few	SVARTGTIYEQY
TRBV20-1	13	TRBD2	TRBJ2-1	-	SATPAGASYNEQF
TRBV11-2	13	-	TRBJ2-3	few	ASSLWEESTDTQY
TRBV18	15	TRBD1	TRBJ1-2	-	ASSPVLGQGADYGYT
TRBV29-1	11	-	TRBJ2-3	-	SASARVTDTQY
TRBV12-3/TRBV12-4	12	TRBD1	TRBJ1-2	-	ASSLRDRLYGYT
TRBV4-2	13	-	TRBJ1-2	-	ASSQDQKESYGYT
TRBV20-1	10	-	TRBJ2-7	-	SARDPGNEQY
TRBV7-2	12	-	TRBJ2-3	-	ASSQGPAPDTQY
TRBV6-1	10	TRBD1	TRBJ1-2	-	ASSEGDRAPT
TRBV15	14	-	TRBJ2-3	-	ATSRIGIPSTDTQY
TRBV5-1	11	-	TRBJ2-7	-	ASSSERAYEQY
TRBV20-1	11	-	TRBJ1-5	-	SAGGSSNQPQH
TRBV14	13	-	TRBJ2-3	-	ASSPPRLGTDTQY
TRBV12-3/TRBV12-4	12	-	TRBJ2-1	-	ASSWDWGEGEQF
TRBV11-3	12	-	TRBJ2-2	-	ASSFRVNTAELF
TRBV7-3	18	-	TRBJ2-6	once	ASSLIGALDTYSGANVLT
TRBV7-2	13	TRBD1	TRBJ2-5	many	ASESTGGRYDEQY
TRBV7-9	11	TRBD1	TRBJ2-5	once	ASSLGAGTGRY
TRBV25-1	15	TRBD1	TRBJ1-2	-	ASSDPWTGGATGGYT
TRBV5-1	16	TRBD2	TRBJ2-7	-	ASSLFSSGSGGNHEQY
TRBV6-6	10	-	TRBJ1-2	once	ASSPDSRGYT
TRBV7-2	15	-	TRBJ1-2	-	ASSYSVGEPGLSGYT
TRBV20-1	10	-	TRBJ2-1	-	SVPDAGYEQF
TRBV20-1	12	-	TRBJ2-5	once	SARTPGLLETQY
TRBV15	10	-	TRBJ1-4	-	ATSKGYEKLF
TRBV29-1	13	-	TRBJ2-6	-	SVEQGGSGANVLT
TRBV3-1	12	TRBD1	TRBJ1-1	-	ASSRGTGNTEAF
TRBV28	12	-	TRBJ1-2	-	ASRRAGQNYGYT
TRBV11-2	14	TRBD2	TRBJ2-1	-	ASSRTGGRSYNEQF
TRBV28	12	-	TRBJ2-7	-	ASSPTRTAYEQY
TRBV28	12	-	TRBJ2-1	few	ASILDSGYNEQF
TRBV6-5	13	TRBD2	TRBJ2-5	few	ASSYPSRGRETQY
TRBV7-2	12	TRBD1	TRBJ2-4	-	ASSPEGALNIQY
TRBV11-1	14	-	TRBJ1-1	-	ASSLVRTPGGGEAF
TRBV3-1	13	-	TRBJ2-5	many	ASSQDRLPSRTQY
TRBV3-1	14	TRBD1	TRBJ2-1	once	ASSPAGTGGRNEQF